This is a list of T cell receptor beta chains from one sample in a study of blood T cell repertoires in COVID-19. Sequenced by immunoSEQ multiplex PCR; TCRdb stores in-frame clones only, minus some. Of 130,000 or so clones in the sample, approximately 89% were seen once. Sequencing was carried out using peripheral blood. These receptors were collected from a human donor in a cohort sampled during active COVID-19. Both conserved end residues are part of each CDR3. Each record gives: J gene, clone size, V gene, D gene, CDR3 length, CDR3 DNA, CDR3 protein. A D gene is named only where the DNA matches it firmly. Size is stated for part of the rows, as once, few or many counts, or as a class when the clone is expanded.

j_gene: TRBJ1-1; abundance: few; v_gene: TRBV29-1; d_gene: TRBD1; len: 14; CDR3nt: TGCAGCGTGCCCGGGACAGGGGGGGTCACTGAAGCTTTCTTT; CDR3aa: CSVPGTGGVTEAFF
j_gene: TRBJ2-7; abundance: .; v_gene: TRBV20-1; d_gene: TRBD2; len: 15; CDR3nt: TGCAGTGCTAGTGGGGGACTAGCGGGTTTCTACGAGCAGTACTTC; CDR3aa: CSASGGLAGFYEQYF
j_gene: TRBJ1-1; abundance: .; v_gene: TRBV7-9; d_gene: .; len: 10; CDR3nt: TGTGCCGTCGGGGGGACTGAAGCTTTCTTT; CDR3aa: CAVGGTEAFF
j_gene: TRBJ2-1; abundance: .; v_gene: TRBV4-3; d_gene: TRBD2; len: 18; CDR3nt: TGCGCCAGCAGCCAAGGGTGGCTACTAGCGAACCCCTACAATGAGCAGTTCTTC; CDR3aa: CASSQGWLLANPYNEQFF
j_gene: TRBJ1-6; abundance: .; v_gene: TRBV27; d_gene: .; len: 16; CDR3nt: TGTGCCAGCAGTTTAACTTACAGGGCTTATAATTCACCCCTCCACTTT; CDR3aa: CASSLTYRAYNSPLHF
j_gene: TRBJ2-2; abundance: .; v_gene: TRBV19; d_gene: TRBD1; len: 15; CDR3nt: TGTGCCAGTAGGACCGGGACAGGGGTAATCGGGGAGCTGTTTTTT; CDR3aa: CASRTGTGVIGELFF
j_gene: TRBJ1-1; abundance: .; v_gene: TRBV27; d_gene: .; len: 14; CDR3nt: TGTGCCAGCAGTTTATGGGGGGAGAACACTGAAGCTTTCTTT; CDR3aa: CASSLWGENTEAFF
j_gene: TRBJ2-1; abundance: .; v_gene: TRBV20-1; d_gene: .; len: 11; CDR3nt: TGCAGTGCCGGACTACTGAATGAGCAGTTCTTC; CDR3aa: CSAGLLNEQFF
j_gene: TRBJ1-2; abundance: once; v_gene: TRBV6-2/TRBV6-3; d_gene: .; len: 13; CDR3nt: TGTGCCAGCAGTCCCGAGCCCTCCTATGGCTACACCTTC; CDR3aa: CASSPEPSYGYTF
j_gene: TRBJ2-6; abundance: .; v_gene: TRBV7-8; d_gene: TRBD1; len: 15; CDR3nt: TGTGCCAGCGGGGGACAGGGGGCTGGGGCCAACGTCCTGACTTTC; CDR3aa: CASGGQGAGANVLTF